This T cell receptor (beta chain) was identified during a study of early T cells in non-severe SARS-CoV-2 infection. Germline CDR1 SQVTM, CDR2 ANQGSEA. Unmatched junction bases numbered 2, after V lost 5 bases and J lost 0 bases. The CDR3 runs 13 residues. Using its own MiXCR run on the 5' RACE reads, TCRdb lists one record per CDR3 protein. The data show around 67,000 distinct CDR3 sequences, with approximately 10% seen just once and 5.5% to 6% held by the top ten. The clonotype comes from an adult who was a healthcare worker with PCR-confirmed SARS-CoV-2 infection or an uninfected control (not recorded which). The rearrangement links TRBV29-1 to TRBJ2-3; 7 positions match TRBD2. The sequencing here drew on whole blood, taken at baseline. CDR3 region: CSVLSGSTDTQYF. CDR3 coding DNA: TGCAGCGTTCTTAGCGGGAGCACAGATACGCAGTATTTT.